The next 23 T cell receptor beta chains were all read from a single sample in a study of blood T cell repertoires in COVID-19. Clones were sequenced by immunoSEQ multiplex PCR, and TCRdb holds only the in-frame ones, with some missing. The sample holds about 170,000 clones, more than 70% seen once. Sequenced material: PBMCs or T cells enriched from blood (not recorded which). The source of these receptors is a woman in her 50s in a cohort exposed to, infected with or recovered from COVID-19 (not recorded which).

The chain recombines TRBV5-4 with TRBJ1-1; 8 nucleotides agree with TRBD1. Unmatched junction bases numbered 8, after V lost 4 bases and J lost 0 bases. The CDR3 consists of 16 residues. Germline-derived CDR1 and CDR2 are SGHNT and YYREEE (reference sequence). The CDR3 nucleotides read TGTGCCAGCAGCCAAGGACAGGGCCTCATGAACACTGAAGCTTTCTTT. Its protein is CASSQGQGLMNTEAFF.

This rearrangement joins TRBV19 to TRBJ1-1, with a tentative D call TRBD1 (6 bases). The CDR3 spans 15 residues. V lost 3 bases and J 1 base, leaving 12 bases between the germline ends. Germline CDR1 LNHDA, CDR2 SQIVND (reference sequence). The chain's CDR3 is CASSMNRDQNTEAFF. CDR3 sequence (DNA): TGTGCCAGTAGTATGAACAGGGATCAGAACACTGAAGCTTTCTTT.

DNA for the CDR3: TGTGCCAGCAGCCGGGAGGGGAACCCTCACTATGGCTACACCTTC. Translated, it gives CASSREGNPHYGYTF. The chain carries TRBV6-5 and TRBJ1-2, with a possible D match to TRBD1 (5 bases). Trimming removed 6 bases at V and 3 bases at J, with 17 bases between. Germline CDR1 MNHEY, CDR2 SVGAGI. This CDR3 comprises 15 residues.

The chain links TRBV5-4 to TRBJ2-3; TRBD1 matches 7 bases. Looked up from germline, CDR1 is SGHNT and CDR2 is YYREEE (reference sequence). The V and J ends lost 4 bases and 1 base, in that order; junction bases with no gene match: 6. The CDR3 sequence is 15 residues long. The CDR3 reads CASSTRQGGTDTQYF. The DNA of the CDR3 is TGTGCCAGCAGCACGAGACAGGGAGGCACAGATACGCAGTATTTT.

V gene TRBV28 combines with J gene TRBJ2-1; no clear D. V shed 6 bases and J shed 5 bases, with 14 bases lying between them. The V gene's germline CDR1 is MDHEN and CDR2 SYDVKM. CDR3 length: 14 amino acids. The CDR3 protein is CASSSNLRHNEQFF. CDR3 DNA: TGTGCCAGCAGCTCCAATTTGAGGCACAATGAGCAGTTCTTC.

V gene TRBV27 combines with J gene TRBJ2-3, with 9 bases that match TRBD1. CDR3 length: 15 amino acids. The germline gives CDR1 MNHEY, CDR2 SMNVEV (reference sequence). Losses at the gene ends were 5 bases for V and 1 base for J; bases not matched to a gene: 4. Written as DNA, the CDR3 is TGTGCCAGCAGTGGGCGGACAGGGGGCACAGATACGCAGTATTTT. As protein: CASSGRTGGTDTQYF.

This chain links TRBV18 with TRBJ1-1; D call uncertain. Germline V CDR1 and CDR2: KGHSH, LQKENI. Trimming took off 6 bases at V and 8 bases at J, with 16 bases between the two ends. The CDR3 is 13 amino acids. This CDR3 is CASSPRRATEAFF. CDR3 bases: TGTGCCAGCTCCCCCAGGAGGGCGACCGAAGCTTTCTTT.

This clone occurred once. The chain couples TRBV19 to TRBJ2-3; D uncertain. The V end was cut by 6 bases, the J end by 6 bases, with 10 bases between. The CDR3 consists of 12 residues. From germline, CDR1 is LNHDA and CDR2 SQIVND (reference sequence). The CDR3 DNA follows: TGTGCCAGTAGCTATCTCGGGGATACGCAGTATTTT. Protein: CASSYLGDTQYF.

The V and J genes are TRBV5-1 and TRBJ2-2, with TRBD1 matching 7 bases. The CDR3 has 16 residues. J gave up 4 bases and V 2 bases, and 8 bases lay outside the gene matches. In germline, CDR1 is SGHRS, CDR2 YFSETQ. In DNA, the CDR3 is TGCGCCAGCAGCTTTGACAGGGATTCGTCCACCGGGGAGCTGTTTTTT. This gives the protein CASSFDRDSSTGELFF. The whole variable domain, filled in from reference TRBV5-1 and TRBJ2-2, reads KAGVTQTPRYLIKTRGQQVTLSCSPISGHRSVSWYQQTPGQGLQFLFEYFSETQRNKGNFPGRFSGRQFSNSRSEMNVSTLELGDSALYLCASSFDRDSSTGELFFGEGSRLTVL.

This clone has only one observation. The V and J genes are TRBV19 and TRBJ1-5; a possible D gene is TRBD1 (5 bases). CDR1 LNHDA and CDR2 SQIVND come from the germline V gene (reference sequence). Between the trimmed V and J ends, which lost 6 bases and 2 bases, there was a span of 11 bases. This CDR3 has 14 amino acids. CDR3 in DNA: TGTGCCAGTAGGCAGGGTGAGGGCAATCAGCCCCAGCATTTT. It is translated as CASRQGEGNQPQHF.

On this clone: A read error may produce the germline difference seen at one junction end. This chain joins TRBV7-7 and TRBJ1-1; D not certain. This CDR3 is built from 13 residues. CDR1 and CDR2 from the germline V gene are SSHAT and FNYEAQ (reference sequence). CDR3 amino acids: CASSLGSDTEAFF. The CDR3 DNA reads as TGTGCTAGCAGCCTCGGGTCTGACACTGAAGCTTTCTTT.

V usage is TRBV19 and J usage is TRBJ2-2; no clear D gene. This CDR3 has 15 residues. The germline gives CDR1 LNHDA, CDR2 SQIVND (reference sequence). V lost 3 bases and J lost 3, with 11 bases in between. The CDR3 DNA reads as TGTGCCAGTAGTATGTCAGGTATAGACACCGGGGAGCTGTTTTTT. This gives the protein CASSMSGIDTGELFF.

This chain uses TRBV7-3 with TRBJ2-1; tentative D call: TRBD2 (6 bases). V was cut by 6 bases and J by 4 bases, with 16 bases left in between. Germline CDR1 and CDR2: SGHTA and FQGTGA. The CDR3 contains 15 residues. The CDR3 region is CASRAGTVPYNEQFF. The CDR3 DNA follows: TGTGCCAGCAGGGCCGGGACTGTACCTTACAATGAGCAGTTCTTC.

This chain uses TRBV27 with TRBJ2-2; 9 nucleotides agree with TRBD1. The CDR3 length is 16 residues. CDR1 and CDR2 from the germline V gene are MNHEY and SMNVEV (reference sequence). Trimming at V came to 0 bases and at J to 4 bases, leaving 3 bases not matched to a gene. For the CDR3, the DNA is TGTGCCAGCAGTTTATCGGCGACAGGGGGCACCGGGGAGCTGTTTTTT. The encoded protein is CASSLSATGGTGELFF.

This clone was found a few times. The CDR3 protein is CASSDPGTAHPYEQYF. The CDR3 DNA sequence: TGCGCCAGCAGTGACCCCGGGACAGCGCACCCCTACGAGCAGTACTTC. The V call is TRBV10-1, the J call TRBJ2-7; 7 bases are a match to TRBD1. The length of the CDR3 is 16 residues. Per germline, CDR1 WNHNN and CDR2 SYGVQD (reference sequence). V lost 3 bases to trimming and J lost 2 bases; unmatched junction nucleotides: 10.

The chain joins TRBV28 to TRBJ1-5, with TRBD1 as a possible D gene (5 bases). Per germline, CDR1 MDHEN and CDR2 SYDVKM. Trimming shortened V by 6 bases and J by 0 bases, and 12 bases separated the two germline ends. CDR3 length: 15 amino acids. CDR3 in amino acids: CASRRQTTSNQPQHF. CDR3 sequence (DNA): TGTGCCAGCAGGCGACAGACAACTAGCAATCAGCCCCAGCATTTT.

V and J are TRBV6-5 and TRBJ1-1; TRBD1 matches at 8 bases. J lost 0 bases, V lost 6 bases, and 6 bases had no gene match. CDR1 and CDR2 (germline): MNHEY, SVGAGI. The CDR3 length is 15 residues. CDR3 nucleotide sequence: TGTGCCAGCAGAACCCCGACAGGGGTGAACACTGAAGCTTTCTTT. Protein: CASRTPTGVNTEAFF.

The V call is TRBV28, the J call TRBJ1-5, with D maybe TRBD1 (5 bases). With 7 bases removed from V and 1 base from J, the gap between germline ends came to 14 bases. The CDR3 totals 15 residues. Germline lookup yields CDR1 MDHEN and CDR2 SYDVKM. DNA for the CDR3: TGTGCCAGCATATCAGGGATGGGCAGCAATCAGCCCCAGCATTTT. Amino acid sequence: CASISGMGSNQPQHF.

The rearrangement uses TRBV3-1 (or the pseudogene TRBV3-2) and TRBJ1-5, with a tentative D call TRBD1 (5 bases). Germline V CDR1 and CDR2: LGHDT, YNNKEL (reference sequence). This CDR3 is 14 amino acids long. Trimming removed 1 base from V and 5 bases from J, with 9 bases in between. The CDR3 protein is CASSQGQRYQPQHF. The CDR3 DNA reads TGTGCCAGCAGCCAAGGACAGAGATATCAGCCCCAGCATTTT.

This clone appeared a single time. The V and J genes are TRBV6-5 and TRBJ1-1; 10 nucleotides align to TRBD1. CDR1 and CDR2 from the germline V gene are MNHEY and SVGAGI. V gave up 5 bases and J gave up 5 bases; unmatched junction bases: 8. The CDR3 loop spans 15 amino acids. The CDR3 region has the DNA TGTGCCAGCAGTACCTTCGACAGGGGGCGGACTGAAGCTTTCTTT. It specifies CASSTFDRGRTEAFF.

This sequence joins TRBV18 and TRBJ2-6; 9 bases agree with TRBD2. The CDR3 covers 18 residues. The germline V gene encodes CDR1 KGHSH and CDR2 LQKENI. With 1 base clipped from V and 3 bases from J, the junction kept 7 bases outside the gene matches. The CDR3 spells CASSPLAGGPDGANVLTF. CDR3 DNA sequence: TGTGCCAGCTCACCACTCGCGGGAGGGCCGGATGGGGCCAACGTCCTGACTTTC.

The J gene is TRBJ1-2, the V gene TRBV7-3, with a possible D match to TRBD1 (5 bases). The germline V gene has CDR1 SGHTA and CDR2 FQGTGA. The CDR3 has 13 amino acids. V was pared by 1 base and J by 3 bases, with 6 bases between. The CDR3 protein is CASSLRGDYGYTF. CDR3 bases: TGTGCCAGCAGCTTAAGGGGGGACTATGGCTACACCTTC.

The gene calls are TRBV5-1 and TRBJ2-2, with TRBD1 matching 8 bases. Germline V gene sequence: CDR1 SGHRS, CDR2 YFSETQ. The CDR3 totals 15 residues. The V gene end was trimmed by 4 bases and the J gene end by 6 bases; junction bases not matched to a gene: 8. CDR3 amino acids: CASSLGRGLAGELFF. The CDR3 DNA is TGCGCCAGCAGCCTCGGCAGGGGGCTAGCCGGGGAGCTGTTTTTT.